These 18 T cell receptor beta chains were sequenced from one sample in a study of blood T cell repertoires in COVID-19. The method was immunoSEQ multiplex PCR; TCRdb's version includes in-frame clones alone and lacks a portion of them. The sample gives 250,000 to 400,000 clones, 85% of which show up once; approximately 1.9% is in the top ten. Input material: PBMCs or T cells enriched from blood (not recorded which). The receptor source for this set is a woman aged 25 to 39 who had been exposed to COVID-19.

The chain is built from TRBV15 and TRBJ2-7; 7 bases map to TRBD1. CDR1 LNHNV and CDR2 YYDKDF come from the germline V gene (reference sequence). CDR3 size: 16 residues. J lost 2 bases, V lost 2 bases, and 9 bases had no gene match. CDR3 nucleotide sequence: TGTGCCACCAGCAGAAGGGACAGCGATCCCACCTACGAGCAGTACTTC. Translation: CATSRRDSDPTYEQYF.

CDR3 sequence: CASSSGKFSGNTIYF. CDR3 nucleotides: TGTGCCAGCAGCTCCGGTAAATTCTCTGGAAACACCATATATTTT. The chain links TRBV6-2 or TRBV6-3 to TRBJ1-3; unclear D gene. Germline values: CDR1 MNHEY, CDR2 SVGEGT. The CDR3 covers 15 residues. V gave up 6 bases and J gave up 0 bases, with 12 bases separating them.

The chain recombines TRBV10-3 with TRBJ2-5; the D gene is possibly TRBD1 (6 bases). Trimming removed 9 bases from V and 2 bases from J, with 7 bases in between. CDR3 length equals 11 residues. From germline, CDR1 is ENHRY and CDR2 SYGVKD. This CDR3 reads CAIGTQETQYF. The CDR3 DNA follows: TGTGCCATAGGGACACAAGAGACCCAGTACTTC.

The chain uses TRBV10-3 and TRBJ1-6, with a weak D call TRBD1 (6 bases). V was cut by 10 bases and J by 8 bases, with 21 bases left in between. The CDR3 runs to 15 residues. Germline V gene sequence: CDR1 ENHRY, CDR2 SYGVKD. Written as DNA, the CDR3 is TGTGCCACCATAAGGGGAGGGGGTGTTGATTCACCCCTCCACTTT. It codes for CATIRGGGVDSPLHF.

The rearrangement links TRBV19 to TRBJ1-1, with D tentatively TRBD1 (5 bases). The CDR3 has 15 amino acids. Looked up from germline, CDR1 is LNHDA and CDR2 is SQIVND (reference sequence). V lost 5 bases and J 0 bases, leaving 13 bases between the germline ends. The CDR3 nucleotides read TGTGCCAGTAGTCCGGGGCGGGGGATGAACACTGAAGCTTTCTTT. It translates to CASSPGRGMNTEAFF. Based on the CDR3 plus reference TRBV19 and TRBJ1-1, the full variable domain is DGGITQSPKYLFRKEGQNVTLSCEQNLNHDAMYWYRQDPGQGLRLIYYSQIVNDFQKGDIAEGYSVSREKKESFPLTVTSAQKNPTAFYLCASSPGRGMNTEAFFGQGTRLTVV.

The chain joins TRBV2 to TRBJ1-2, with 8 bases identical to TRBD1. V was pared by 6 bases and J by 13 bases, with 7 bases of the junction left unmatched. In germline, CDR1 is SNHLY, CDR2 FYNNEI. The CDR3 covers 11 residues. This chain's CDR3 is CASRDREAFTF. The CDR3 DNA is TGTGCCAGCAGGGACAGGGAGGCGTTCACCTTC.

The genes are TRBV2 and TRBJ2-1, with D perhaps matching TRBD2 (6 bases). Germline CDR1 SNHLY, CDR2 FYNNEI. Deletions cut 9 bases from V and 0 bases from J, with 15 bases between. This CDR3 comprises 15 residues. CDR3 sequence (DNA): TGTGCCAGAGAACCGGGACTCAGCTCCTACAATGAGCAGTTCTTC. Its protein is CAREPGLSSYNEQFF.

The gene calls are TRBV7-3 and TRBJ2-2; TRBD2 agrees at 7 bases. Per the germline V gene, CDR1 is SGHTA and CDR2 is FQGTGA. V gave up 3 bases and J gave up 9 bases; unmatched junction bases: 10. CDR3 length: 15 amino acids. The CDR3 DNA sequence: TGTGCCAGCAGCTTGCTCGGGGGGAACAACCGGGAGCTGTTTTTT. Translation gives CASSLLGGNNRELFF.

CDR3 in amino acids: CASSIAADYSNQPQHF. The DNA for the CDR3 is TGTGCCAGTAGTATAGCGGCAGACTATAGCAATCAGCCCCAGCATTTT. The chain uses TRBV19 and TRBJ1-5; D is unclear. V lost 1 base to trimming and J lost 0 bases, with 10 bases between them. The CDR3 contains 16 residues. Germline V CDR1 and CDR2: LNHDA, SQIVND (reference sequence).

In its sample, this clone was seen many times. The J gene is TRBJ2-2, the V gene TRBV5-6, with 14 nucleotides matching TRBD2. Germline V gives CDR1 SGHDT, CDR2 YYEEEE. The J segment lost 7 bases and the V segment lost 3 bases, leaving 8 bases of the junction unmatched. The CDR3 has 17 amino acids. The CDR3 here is CASSYTGTSGRGGELFF. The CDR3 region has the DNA TGTGCCAGCAGCTACACGGGGACTAGCGGGAGAGGCGGGGAGCTGTTTTTT.

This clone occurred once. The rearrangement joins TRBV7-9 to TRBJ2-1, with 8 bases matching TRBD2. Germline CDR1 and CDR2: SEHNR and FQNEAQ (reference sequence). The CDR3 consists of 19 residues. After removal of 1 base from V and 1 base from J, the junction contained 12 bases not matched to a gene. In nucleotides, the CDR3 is TGTGCCAGCAGCTTAGGTCTGGCAGTTAGCGGGACGTCCTACAATGAGCAGTTCTTC. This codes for CASSLGLAVSGTSYNEQFF.

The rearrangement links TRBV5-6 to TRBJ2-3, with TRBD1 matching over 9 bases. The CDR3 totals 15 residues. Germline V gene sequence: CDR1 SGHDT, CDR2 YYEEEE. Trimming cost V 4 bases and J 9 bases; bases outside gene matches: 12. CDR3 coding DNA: TGTGCCAGCAGCCTTACCGGGACAGGGAGTTTAACGCAGTATTTT. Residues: CASSLTGTGSLTQYF.

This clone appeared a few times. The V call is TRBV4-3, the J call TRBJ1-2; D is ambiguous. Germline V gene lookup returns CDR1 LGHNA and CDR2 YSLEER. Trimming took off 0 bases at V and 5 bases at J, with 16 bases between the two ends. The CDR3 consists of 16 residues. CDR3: CASSQDRSATRYGYTF. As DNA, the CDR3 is TGCGCCAGCAGCCAAGATCGATCCGCGACGCGGTATGGCTACACCTTC.

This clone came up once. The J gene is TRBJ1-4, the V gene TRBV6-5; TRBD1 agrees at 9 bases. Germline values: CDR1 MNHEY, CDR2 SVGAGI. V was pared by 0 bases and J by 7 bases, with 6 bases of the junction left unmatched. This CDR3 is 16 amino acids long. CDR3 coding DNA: TGTGCCAGCAGTTACTCGAGGGGACAGGGAGTTGAAAAACTGTTTTTT. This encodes CASSYSRGQGVEKLFF.

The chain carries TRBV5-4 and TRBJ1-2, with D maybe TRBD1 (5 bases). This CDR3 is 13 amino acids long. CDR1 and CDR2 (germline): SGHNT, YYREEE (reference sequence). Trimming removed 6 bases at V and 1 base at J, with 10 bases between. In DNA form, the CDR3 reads TGTGCCAGCACGCCGACAGTTAACTATGGCTACACCTTC. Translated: CASTPTVNYGYTF.

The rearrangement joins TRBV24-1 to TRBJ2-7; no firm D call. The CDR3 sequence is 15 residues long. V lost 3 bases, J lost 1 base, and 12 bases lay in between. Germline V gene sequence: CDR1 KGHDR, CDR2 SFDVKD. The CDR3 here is CATSDNPGRSYEQYF. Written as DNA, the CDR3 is TGTGCCACCAGTGATAACCCGGGTCGTTCCTACGAGCAGTACTTC.

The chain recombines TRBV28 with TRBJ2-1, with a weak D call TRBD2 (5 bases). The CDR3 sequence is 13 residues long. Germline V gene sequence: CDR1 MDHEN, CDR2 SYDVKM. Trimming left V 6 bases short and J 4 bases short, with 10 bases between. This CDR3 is CASRAWRYNEQFF. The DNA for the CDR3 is TGTGCCAGCAGAGCATGGAGGTACAATGAGCAGTTCTTC. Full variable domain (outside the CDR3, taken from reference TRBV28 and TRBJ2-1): DVKVTQSSRYLVKRTGEKVFLECVQDMDHENMFWYRQDPGLGLRLIYFSYDVKMKEKGDIPEGYSVSREKKERFSLILESASTNQTSMYLCASRAWRYNEQFFGPGTRLTVL.

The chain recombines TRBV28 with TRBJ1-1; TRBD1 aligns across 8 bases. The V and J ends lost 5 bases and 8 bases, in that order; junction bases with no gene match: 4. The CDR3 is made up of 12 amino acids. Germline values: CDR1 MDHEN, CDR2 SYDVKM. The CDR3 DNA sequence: TGTGCCAGCAGTCAACAGGGGGTGGAAGCTTTCTTT. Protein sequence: CASSQQGVEAFF.